The 25 T cell receptor beta chains reported below all come from one sample, sequenced in a study of cytomegalovirus exposure and HLA in healthy donors. PCR used 60 Vbeta primers and 13 Jbeta primers. Method: immunoSEQ multiplex PCR; TCRdb's copy keeps in-frame clones and lacks some. Of 100,000 to 150,000 clones in the sample, approximately 87% were seen once. The specimen sequenced was PBMCs. The receptors were gathered from a man aged 18 to 35 in good health and CMV-seropositive.

The J gene is TRBJ2-2, the V gene TRBV30; 8 positions agree with TRBD1. Germline V CDR1 and CDR2: GTSNPN, SVGIG (reference sequence). The V and J ends lost 0 bases and 6 bases, in that order; junction bases with no gene match: 6. The CDR3 has 15 amino acids. The CDR3: CAWSVRQGRAGELFF. The CDR3 DNA follows: TGTGCCTGGAGTGTAAGACAGGGGCGAGCCGGGGAGCTGTTTTTT.

This chain uses TRBV11-2 with TRBJ1-2; TRBD1 aligns across 8 bases. CDR1 SGHAT and CDR2 FQNNGV come from the germline V gene. CDR3 length: 15 residues. J was trimmed by 4 bases and V by 8 bases; bases with no gene match: 12. The CDR3 is CASALVDRAPYGYTF. The CDR3 bases are TGTGCCAGCGCCTTGGTGGACAGGGCACCCTATGGCTACACCTTC.

The chain is built from TRBV27 and TRBJ2-3, with 10 bases lining up with TRBD2. Germline loops: CDR1 MNHEY, CDR2 SMNVEV (reference sequence). This CDR3 has 16 residues. With V trimmed by 0 bases and J by 1 base, 1 base remained unmatched. Here the CDR3 reads CASSLSTSGGTDTQYF. The CDR3 DNA reads TGTGCCAGCAGTTTATCCACTAGCGGGGGCACAGATACGCAGTATTTT.

This clone was seen only a few times. The chain combines TRBV6-5 with TRBJ1-4; D is unclear. There are 14 residues in the CDR3. Germline V gene data show CDR1 as MNHEY and CDR2 as SVGAGI. Trimming stripped 5 bases from V and 7 bases from J, with 14 bases between. Here the CDR3 DNA reads TGTGCCAGCAGTCCCGACAATTCCGGTGAAAAACTGTTTTTT. Its protein is CASSPDNSGEKLFF.

The chain joins TRBV13 to TRBJ2-5; 7 nucleotides match TRBD2. The CDR3 runs 15 residues. Germline V gene lookup returns CDR1 PRHDT and CDR2 FYEKMQ (reference sequence). Losses at the gene ends were 6 bases for V and 6 bases for J; bases not matched to a gene: 13. CDR3 sequence (DNA): TGTGCCAGCAGTCCTCGAGGGACTAATCGCCAGACCCAGTACTTC. Protein: CASSPRGTNRQTQYF.

This chain joins TRBV7-8 and TRBJ1-6; TRBD1 matches at 9 bases. The V and J ends lost 4 bases and 0 bases, in that order; junction bases with no gene match: 7. Per the germline V gene, CDR1 is SGHVS and CDR2 is FQNEAQ. The CDR3 is made up of 18 amino acids. The CDR3: CASSYTGGQSSYNSPLHF. CDR3 DNA: TGTGCCAGCAGCTACACAGGGGGCCAAAGCTCCTATAATTCACCCCTCCACTTT.

This rearrangement joins TRBV2 to TRBJ2-2; D gene uncertain. V was clipped by 6 bases and J by 4 bases, with 9 bases between them. The length of the CDR3 is 13 residues. Germline V CDR1 and CDR2: SNHLY, FYNNEI. This chain's CDR3 is CASSPESTGELFF. In nucleotides, the CDR3 is TGTGCCAGCAGCCCGGAGTCCACCGGGGAGCTGTTTTTT.

This sequence joins TRBV13 and TRBJ2-2, with TRBD1 as a possible D gene (7 bases). This CDR3 comprises 15 residues. Trimming cost V 3 bases and J 7 bases, with 15 bases left between them. Germline CDR1 and CDR2: PRHDT and FYEKMQ (reference sequence). CDR3 bases: TGTGCCAGCAGCTTCAGGGGGGCTCAGCTCGGGGAGCTGTTTTTT. This gives the protein CASSFRGAQLGELFF.

Comment on this clone: The junction and the germline gene differ at one end; a read error may be behind it. The chain is built from TRBV9 and TRBJ1-1; maybe TRBD1 (5 bases). CDR3 length: 16 amino acids. Germline assignment: CDR1 SGDLS and CDR2 YYNGEE. The CDR3 is CASCVDDSSMNTEAFF. The DNA for the CDR3 is TGTGCCAGCTGCGTAGATGACAGCTCGATGAACACTGAAGCTTTCTTT.

The chain uses TRBV9 and TRBJ2-5, with D perhaps matching TRBD1 (6 bases). This CDR3 contains 14 residues. The V and J ends lost 3 bases and 7 bases respectively, with 16 bases between them. Germline CDR1 SGDLS, CDR2 YYNGEE. CDR3 sequence reads: CASSADSLATTQYF. CDR3 in DNA: TGTGCCAGCAGCGCGGACAGTCTAGCCACGACCCAGTACTTC.

The genes are TRBV7-3 and TRBJ2-7, with D tentatively TRBD2 (5 bases). The CDR3 is 15 residues long. Trimming stripped 3 bases from V and 2 bases from J, with 14 bases between. CDR1 is SGHTA, CDR2 FQGTGA, per germline. The CDR3 spells CASSFLSGPAYEQYF. The CDR3 DNA follows: TGTGCCAGCAGCTTTCTAAGCGGTCCTGCCTACGAGCAGTACTTC.

This clone was detected once. The chain employs TRBV12-5 and TRBJ2-5; D perhaps matches TRBD1 (6 bases). The CDR3 contains 15 residues. From germline, CDR1 is LGHNT and CDR2 FRNRAP. With 0 bases removed from V and 5 bases from J, the gap between germline ends came to 13 bases. The CDR3 spells CASGLVLGAGETQYF. The CDR3 nucleotides are TGTGCTAGTGGTTTGGTACTGGGGGCAGGGGAGACCCAGTACTTC.

The rearrangement joins TRBV27 to TRBJ2-3, with D hard to call. There are 15 residues in the CDR3. V dropped 0 bases and J dropped 6 bases, with 13 bases sitting between them. The germline CDR1 and CDR2 sequences are MNHEY and SMNVEV (reference sequence). CDR3 sequence (DNA): TGTGCCAGCAGTTTATCGTCAGGCCCATTCGATACGCAGTATTTT. It specifies CASSLSSGPFDTQYF.

The table lists this clone with a few counts. The V gene is TRBV30, the J gene TRBJ1-1; D not certain. The germline V gene has CDR1 GTSNPN and CDR2 SVGIG (reference sequence). V lost 1 base, J lost 7 bases, and 7 bases lay in between. The CDR3 extends over 11 amino acids. DNA for the CDR3: TGTGCCTGGAGTGGAGTAGATGAAGCTTTCTTT. Translation: CAWSGVDEAFF.

In DNA form, the CDR3 reads TGTGCCAGCAGTGAAATACTAGACGGACTCATGGTCGAAAAACTGTTTTTT. It is translated as CASSEILDGLMVEKLFF. This sequence joins TRBV6-1 and TRBJ1-4; the D is unclear. Germline V lookup: CDR1 MNHNS, CDR2 SASEGT. V lost 2 bases and J 8 bases, leaving 21 bases between the germline ends. The CDR3 is 17 residues long.

V and J are TRBV2 and TRBJ1-4; 12 bases are shared with TRBD1. Germline CDR1 and CDR2: SNHLY and FYNNEI. Trimming took 11 bases from V and 7 from J; bases not matched to a gene: 14. The CDR3 spans 16 residues. The CDR3 DNA reads as TGTGCCGGGGTGGGACAGGGGGCCTCAGCCCCTGAAAAACTGTTTTTT. Its protein product is CAGVGQGASAPEKLFF.

The V and J genes are TRBV25-1 and TRBJ2-1; 12 nucleotides align to TRBD2. Germline V gives CDR1 MGHDK, CDR2 SYGVNS. The CDR3 is made up of 15 amino acids. Losses at the gene ends were 2 bases for V and 7 bases for J; bases not matched to a gene: 3. CDR3 in amino acids: CASSELAGGPNEQFF. Written as DNA, the CDR3 is TGTGCCAGCAGTGAACTAGCGGGGGGGCCTAATGAGCAGTTCTTC. The full variable domain, in which reference TRBV25-1 and TRBJ2-1 provide the parts outside the CDR3, is EADIYQTPRYLVIGTGKKITLECSQTMGHDKMYWYQQDPGMELHLIHYSYGVNSTEKGDLSSESTVSRIRTEHFPLTLESARPSHTSQYLCASSELAGGPNEQFFGPGTRLTVL.

This clone came up once. The gene calls are TRBV5-1 and TRBJ1-1, with TRBD1 identical over 8 bases. The CDR3 covers 15 residues. Germline V gene sequence: CDR1 SGHRS, CDR2 YFSETQ. V gave up 4 bases and J gave up 6 bases; unmatched junction bases: 11. CDR3 sequence: CASSHSTGVDSEAFF. The DNA of the CDR3 is TGCGCCAGCAGCCATTCGACAGGGGTGGACTCTGAAGCTTTCTTT.

The chain couples TRBV28 to TRBJ1-2; 7 bases are shared with TRBD1. This CDR3 is built from 13 residues. Per germline, CDR1 MDHEN and CDR2 SYDVKM. J lost 8 bases, V lost 10 bases, and 13 bases had no gene match. The CDR3 here is CATNGTVPRGYTF. As DNA, the CDR3 is TGTGCCACCAATGGGACAGTTCCAAGGGGCTACACCTTC.

The chain couples TRBV5-6 to TRBJ2-7, with 9 bases identical to TRBD2. V lost 4 bases and J lost 3; bases outside the gene matches: 8. CDR1 SGHDT and CDR2 YYEEEE come from the germline V gene. The CDR3 totals 15 residues. CDR3 loop: CASSPASGANYEQYF. CDR3 DNA sequence: TGTGCCAGCAGCCCTGCTAGCGGGGCAAACTACGAGCAGTACTTC.

The rearrangement links TRBV30 to TRBJ1-1, with a weak D call TRBD1 (6 bases). The germline gives CDR1 GTSNPN, CDR2 SVGIG (reference sequence). Between the trimmed V and J ends, which lost 5 bases and 4 bases, there was a span of 11 bases. The CDR3 contains 12 residues. Here the CDR3 DNA reads TGTGCCTGGGAGGTAGGGGGCACTGAAGCTTTCTTT. Its protein is CAWEVGGTEAFF. The complete variable domain, with remaining parts taken from reference TRBV30 and TRBJ1-1, reads SQTIHQWPATLVQPVGSPLSLECTVEGTSNPNLYWYRQAAGRGLQLLFYSVGIGQISSEVPQNLSASRPQDRQFILSSKKLLLSDSGFYLCAWEVGGTEAFFGQGTRLTVV.

The CDR3 spells CASSPLHFVAPWDNEQFF. Written as DNA, the CDR3 is TGTGCCAGCAGCCCTCTTCATTTCGTAGCCCCCTGGGACAATGAGCAGTTCTTC. This chain links TRBV7-3 with TRBJ2-1; D remains unclear. Germline values: CDR1 SGHTA, CDR2 FQGTGA. CDR3 length: 18 residues. Trimming took 5 bases from V and 5 from J, leaving 25 bases between them.

This sequence joins TRBV19 and TRBJ2-2, with 11 nucleotides matching TRBD2. The V gene end was trimmed by 2 bases and the J gene end by 0 bases; junction bases not matched to a gene: 5. CDR3 length: 18 amino acids. Germline CDR1 is LNHDA and CDR2 is SQIVND (reference sequence). The CDR3 is CASSISISGGANTGELFF. In nucleotides, the CDR3 is TGTGCCAGTAGTATAAGCATTAGCGGGGGGGCGAACACCGGGGAGCTGTTTTTT. Using reference TRBV19 and TRBJ2-2 for the parts outside the CDR3, the full variable domain is DGGITQSPKYLFRKEGQNVTLSCEQNLNHDAMYWYRQDPGQGLRLIYYSQIVNDFQKGDIAEGYSVSREKKESFPLTVTSAQKNPTAFYLCASSISISGGANTGELFFGEGSRLTVL.

The chain recombines TRBV5-1 with TRBJ1-2; the match to TRBD1 covers 7 bases. V was pared by 4 bases and J by 8 bases, with 11 bases of the junction left unmatched. The CDR3 is 14 residues long. Looked up from germline, CDR1 is SGHRS and CDR2 is YFSETQ. The CDR3 DNA reads TGCGCCAGCAGCATTGAACGACAGGGTAGCGGCTACACCTTC. This codes for CASSIERQGSGYTF.

This clone came up once. The chain uses TRBV27 and TRBJ1-2, with a tentative D call TRBD1 (5 bases). This CDR3 region has 15 residues. In germline, CDR1 is MNHEY, CDR2 SMNVEV (reference sequence). V was clipped by 5 bases and J by 2 bases, with 15 bases between them. The CDR3 reads CASSRYDSLNYGYTF. DNA of the CDR3: TGTGCCAGCAGTCGTTACGACAGCTTGAACTATGGCTACACCTTC.